The 30 T cell receptor beta chains listed next were all sequenced from one sample in a study of post-analysis software for immune sequencing data. TCR beta libraries were prepared from cDNA with unique molecular identifiers. TCRdb re-analysed the PCR reads in MiXCR, keeping a single row per CDR3 protein. The profile covers under 200,000 distinct CDR3 sequences, with roughly 28% appearing a single time and 3% to 4% taken by the ten largest. Their recognized antigens are unknown. Study findings and constraints: The five TRBV segments detected at higher frequency in patients than in controls included TRBV5-6, TRBV5-1 and TRBV20-1.

The source material was blood. The source is a girl between 2 and 17 years old with multiple sclerosis.

This chain links TRBV7-2 with TRBJ2-5, with TRBD2 as a possible D gene (5 bases). V shed 1 base and J shed 5 bases, with 11 bases lying between them. This CDR3 is built from 14 residues. CDR1 is SGHTA and CDR2 is FQGNSA in the germline V gene. In DNA, the CDR3 is TGTGCCAGCAGCTTAGGAGGGTTTGCGGAGACCCAGTACTTC. It encodes CASSLGGFAETQYF.

This clonotype came up many times. The rearrangement links TRBV27 to TRBJ2-7; D is undetermined. The germline V gene encodes CDR1 MNHEY and CDR2 SMNVEV (reference sequence). The germline V and J ends were trimmed by 5 bases and 2 bases, with 10 bases remaining between them. CDR3 length: 13 amino acids. This CDR3 reads CASSPYPTYEQYF. The DNA of the CDR3 is TGTGCCAGCAGTCCTTACCCGACCTACGAGCAGTACTTC.

This clonotype was found a few times. The V call is TRBV7-9, the J call TRBJ2-1, with a possible D match to TRBD1 (5 bases). The CDR3 totals 16 residues. Germline V gives CDR1 SEHNR, CDR2 FQNEAQ (reference sequence). V lost 7 bases, J lost 5 bases, and 21 bases lay in between. CDR3: CASTIRGHPRNNEQFF. The DNA of the CDR3 is TGTGCCAGCACCATAAGGGGTCATCCGCGAAACAATGAGCAGTTCTTC.

Ten or more counts support this clonotype. The V gene is TRBV7-9, the J gene TRBJ2-7, with 9 bases fitting TRBD1. Germline V lookup: CDR1 SEHNR, CDR2 FQNEAQ (reference sequence). This CDR3 is 14 amino acids long. V lost 5 bases and J lost 3; bases outside the gene matches: 5. The CDR3 bases are TGTGCCAGCAGCGACACAGGGGGCGACTACGAGCAGTACTTC. Amino acids: CASSDTGGDYEQYF. The variable domain in full, completed from reference TRBV7-9 and TRBJ2-7, reads DTGVSQNPRHKITKRGQNVTFRCDPISEHNRLYWYRQTLGQGPEFLTYFQNEAQLEKSRLLSDRFSAERPKGSFSTLEIQRTEQGDSAMYLCASSDTGGDYEQYFGPGTRLTVT.

This clonotype was counted only a few times. This chain uses TRBV28 with TRBJ2-7, with 9 bases matching TRBD2. Trimming cost V 7 bases and J 7 bases; bases outside gene matches: 14. The CDR3 contains 15 residues. The germline V gene encodes CDR1 MDHEN and CDR2 SYDVKM. CDR3 in DNA: TGTGCCAGCAAGGAGGGGCTAGCGGGACCGCGTGAGCAGTACTTC. It codes for CASKEGLAGPREQYF.

In its sample, this clonotype was seen many times. The V call is TRBV5-1, the J call TRBJ2-1; 8 positions match TRBD2. Trimming took 4 bases from V and 3 from J; bases not matched to a gene: 9. CDR1 and CDR2 from the germline V gene are SGHRS and YFSETQ. This CDR3 is built from 16 residues. CDR3 amino acids: CASSLKTSGGYNEQFF. The CDR3 nucleotides are TGCGCCAGCAGCCTCAAAACTAGCGGAGGCTACAATGAGCAGTTCTTC.

The chain combines TRBV18 with TRBJ2-1; TRBD1 agrees at 8 bases. The V gene's germline CDR1 is KGHSH and CDR2 LQKENI. The V and J ends lost 6 bases and 10 bases, in that order; junction bases with no gene match: 14. This CDR3 has 15 amino acids. CDR3 amino acids: CASSLDRGQAGEQFF. CDR3 in DNA: TGTGCCAGCTCCCTTGACAGGGGTCAGGCCGGGGAGCAGTTCTTC.

This clonotype was seen a handful of times. The chain has TRBV12-3 or TRBV12-4 and TRBJ1-1; D is uncertain. The V end was cut by 0 bases, the J end by 5 bases, with 13 bases between. The CDR3 contains 15 residues. CDR3: CASSLAHRGPTEAFF. The DNA for the CDR3 is TGTGCCAGCAGTTTAGCGCATAGAGGGCCTACTGAAGCTTTCTTT.

This clonotype was seen repeatedly, ten times or more. V and J are TRBV27 and TRBJ1-2; possible D gene TRBD1, 5 bases. This CDR3 has 14 amino acids. V dropped 5 bases and J dropped 4 bases, with 14 bases sitting between them. Germline V lookup: CDR1 MNHEY, CDR2 SMNVEV (reference sequence). CDR3 region: CASSPREFSYGYTF. The CDR3 nucleotides read TGTGCCAGCAGTCCCAGGGAGTTTAGCTATGGCTACACCTTC.

The rearrangement joins TRBV5-1 to TRBJ1-5, with D tentatively TRBD1 (6 bases). Germline-derived CDR1 and CDR2 are SGHRS and YFSETQ. The V gene lost 0 bases and the J gene lost 5 bases, with 15 bases spanning the gap. CDR3 length equals 16 residues. The CDR3 spells CASSLGSGGRDQPQHF. The CDR3 region has the DNA TGCGCCAGCAGCTTGGGTTCCGGGGGCAGAGATCAGCCCCAGCATTTT.

This clonotype was detected ten times or more. The chain has TRBV9 and TRBJ1-2; D unresolved. The ends were cut back, 0 bases at V and 0 bases at J, with 6 bases in the middle. This CDR3 is built from 14 residues. Germline V gene sequence: CDR1 SGDLS, CDR2 YYNGEE. The CDR3 loop is CASSVGSANYGYTF. CDR3 DNA: TGTGCCAGCAGCGTAGGTTCCGCTAACTATGGCTACACCTTC.

The chain couples TRBV20-1 to TRBJ2-4; 8 bases match TRBD2. The germline CDR1 and CDR2 sequences are DFQATT and SNEGSKA (reference sequence). The CDR3 contains 16 residues. Trimming at V came to 1 base and at J to 7 bases, leaving 12 bases not matched to a gene. The CDR3 here is CSARAASGYGGNIQYF. The CDR3, as DNA: TGCAGTGCTAGAGCCGCTAGCGGGTACGGGGGGAACATTCAGTACTTC.

Note on this clonotype: Possible read error: a much larger clone is one base away. V gene TRBV12-3 or TRBV12-4 combines with J gene TRBJ2-1; TRBD1 is a possible D gene (5 bases). This CDR3 has 13 residues. V lost 3 bases, J lost 10 bases, and 13 bases lay in between. The CDR3 region is CASSFNQGYEQFF. The CDR3 nucleotides are TGTGCCAGCAGTTTTAATCAGGGCTACGAGCAGTTCTTC.

This clonotype has only a few counts. The V gene is TRBV20-1, the J gene TRBJ1-3; 7 bases are a match to TRBD1. In germline, CDR1 is DFQATT, CDR2 SNEGSKA (reference sequence). Losses at the gene ends were 6 bases for V and 4 bases for J; bases not matched to a gene: 15. The CDR3 has 16 residues. The CDR3 sequence is CSARSGQAGAGNTIYF. In DNA form, the CDR3 reads TGCAGTGCCAGAAGTGGACAGGCCGGAGCCGGAAACACCATATATTTT.

With respect to this clonotype: Given a much more abundant clone one base away, this may be a read error. The gene calls are TRBV6-5 and TRBJ2-7; a possible D gene is TRBD1 (5 bases). The CDR3 is 14 amino acids. Trimming left V 7 bases short and J 7 bases short, with 20 bases between. CDR1 is MNHEY, CDR2 SVGAGI, per germline. The CDR3 protein is CASTKGIAYNEQYF. The CDR3 coding sequence is TGTGCCAGCACAAAGGGGATAGCCTACAATGAGCAGTACTTC.

This clonotype has a handful of counts. The chain combines TRBV11-2 with TRBJ1-6; D gene uncertain. Trimming took 7 bases from V and 9 from J, leaving 10 bases between them. CDR1 is SGHAT and CDR2 is FQNNGV in the germline V gene. This CDR3 is 12 amino acids long. Here the CDR3 reads CASNLGSSPLHF. The CDR3 nucleotides are TGTGCCAGCAACTTGGGAAGTTCACCCCTCCACTTT.

This clonotype was seen ten or more times. The V gene is TRBV20-1, the J gene TRBJ2-5; TRBD1 matches at 7 bases. This CDR3 is 14 amino acids long. Germline CDR1 DFQATT, CDR2 SNEGSKA (reference sequence). CDR3 coding DNA: TGCGGCGGCCGGGACAGCTTGGGCGGGGAGACCCAGTACTTC. As protein: CGGRDSLGGETQYF.

This clonotype was counted between two and nine times. The chain combines TRBV6-2 or TRBV6-3 with TRBJ2-1, with a possible D match to TRBD2 (5 bases). CDR3 length: 15 residues. Germline V gene lookup returns CDR1 MNHEY and CDR2 SVGEGT. V dropped 2 bases and J dropped 2 bases, with 10 bases sitting between them. The CDR3: CASSYPRGTYNEQFF. DNA for the CDR3: TGTGCCAGCAGTTACCCTCGGGGTACCTACAATGAGCAGTTCTTC.

Remarks on this clonotype: One base away lies a much larger clone, so this may be a sequencing read error. The chain is built from TRBV7-9 and TRBJ2-1, with D perhaps TRBD2 (5 bases). Germline V CDR1 and CDR2: SEHNR, FQNEAQ (reference sequence). The germline V and J ends were trimmed by 5 bases and 10 bases, with 15 bases remaining between them. The CDR3 totals 13 residues. The DNA of the CDR3 is TGTGCCAGCAGCCACCTCCTAGGGAGCGAGCAGTTCTTC. This gives the protein CASSHLLGSEQFF.

The sample holds a few counts of this clonotype. The chain is built from TRBV7-9 and TRBJ1-1; 9 bases agree with TRBD1. Germline values: CDR1 SEHNR, CDR2 FQNEAQ (reference sequence). This CDR3 is 17 amino acids long. The trim removed 4 bases at V and 4 bases at J, leaving 13 bases unmatched. The CDR3 DNA reads TGTGCCAGCAGCTGGGACAGGGACCTACTTGGTGGCACTGAAGCTTTCTTT. Translating it yields CASSWDRDLLGGTEAFF.

This clonotype was seen a handful of times. The chain uses TRBV7-2 and TRBJ2-2; D is unresolved. V lost 0 bases and J 9 bases, leaving 17 bases between the germline ends. Germline-derived CDR1 and CDR2 are SGHTA and FQGNSA. This CDR3 spans 16 amino acids. The CDR3 DNA follows: TGTGCCAGCAGCTTAGCGCAATCACCAGCTTGGAGGGAGCTGTTTTTT. Translating gives CASSLAQSPAWRELFF.

This clonotype showed up many times. The chain is built from TRBV5-1 and TRBJ2-1, with 9 bases identical to TRBD2. J lost 8 bases, V lost 3 bases, and 9 bases had no gene match. The CDR3 extends over 15 amino acids. The germline V gene has CDR1 SGHRS and CDR2 YFSETQ. The CDR3, as DNA: TGCGCCAGCAGCTCCAGGGGTAGCGGGGGCGATGAGCAGTTCTTC. Encoded protein: CASSSRGSGGDEQFF.

The sample holds many counts of this clonotype. This chain connects TRBV9 to TRBJ2-7, with D possibly matching TRBD2 (5 bases). The CDR3 sequence is 14 residues long. Germline lookup yields CDR1 SGDLS and CDR2 YYNGEE. Trimming cost V 0 bases and J 0 bases, with 7 bases left between them. In DNA, the CDR3 is TGTGCCAGCAGCGTAGGGAGGACCTCCTACGAGCAGTACTTC. The encoded protein is CASSVGRTSYEQYF.

As to this clonotype: Possible read error: a much larger clone is one base away. The chain joins TRBV4-1 to TRBJ2-4; D is uncertain. With the DNA end fitting TRBJ2-7 better, the J assignment may be wrong. The CDR3 has 14 amino acids. CDR1 and CDR2 from the germline V gene are MGHRA and YSYEKL. The CDR3 coding sequence is TGCGCCGGCAGCCTCGGTACTTTTTCCTACGAGCAGTACTTC. Protein sequence: CAGSLGTFSYEQYF.

CDR3: CASSPGHRGGPDTQYF. The CDR3 coding sequence is TGCGCCAGCAGCCCCGGTCACCGGGGGGGCCCAGATACGCAGTATTTT. The chain uses TRBV5-1 and TRBJ2-3; 8 bases match TRBD2. Looked up from germline, CDR1 is SGHRS and CDR2 is YFSETQ. Germline trimming cut 4 bases from V and 4 bases from J; bases unmatched to any gene: 11. The CDR3 loop spans 16 amino acids. Looking up the rest from reference TRBV5-1 and TRBJ2-3 gives the full variable domain: KAGVTQTPRYLIKTRGQQVTLSCSPISGHRSVSWYQQTPGQGLQFLFEYFSETQRNKGNFPGRFSGRQFSNSRSEMNVSTLELGDSALYLCASSPGHRGGPDTQYFGPGTRLTVL.

About this clonotype itself: The DNA is left out, because the CDR3 cannot be placed on it with certainty; the CDR3 is given as TCRdb lists it. CDR3 sequence: CASSRRTGEEQFFGELFF. V is TRBV5-1 and J is TRBJ2-2; TRBD1, the table's D call, lacks a check against the DNA. The CDR3 region is 18 residues in length, termini included. Germline CDR1 and CDR2: SGHRS and YFSETQ.

This clonotype was detected ten times or more. V gene TRBV4-1 combines with J gene TRBJ2-7; 8 bases are shared with TRBD1. V was clipped by 0 bases and J by 2 bases; unmatched bases: 6. The germline V gene has CDR1 MGHRA and CDR2 YSYEKL. This CDR3 spans 16 amino acids. The CDR3 DNA follows: TGCGCCAGCAGCCAAGAGACTCGGGACAGGACCTACGAGCAGTACTTC. Protein product: CASSQETRDRTYEQYF.

The chain combines TRBV20-1 with TRBJ1-1, with D uncertain. The length of the CDR3 is 14 residues. The V gene's germline CDR1 is DFQATT and CDR2 SNEGSKA (reference sequence). Trimming pared 1 base from V and 0 bases from J, leaving 9 bases between. CDR3 residues: CSARGPLVNTEAFF. DNA for the CDR3: TGCAGTGCTAGAGGCCCGTTGGTGAACACTGAAGCTTTCTTT.

Regarding this clonotype: This clone may be a read error of a much larger clone one base away. The rearrangement joins TRBV5-1 to TRBJ2-4; D ambiguous. The J call may be wrong; the DNA end is better matched by TRBJ2-7. The CDR3 runs to 14 residues. CDR1 is SGHRS, CDR2 YFSETQ, per germline. The CDR3 region has the DNA TGCGCCAGCAGCTGGCCAGGATCAGCCTACGAGCAGTACTTC. Translated, it gives CASSWPGSAYEQYF.

Details on this clonotype: A read error may be the cause here, since a much bigger clone is one base away. V and J are TRBV27 and TRBJ2-7, with 7 bases fitting TRBD1. Unmatched junction bases numbered 10, after V lost 8 bases and J lost 12 bases. The CDR3 totals 11 residues. The germline gives CDR1 MNHEY, CDR2 SMNVEV (reference sequence). CDR3 DNA sequence: TGTGCCAGCGGAACACAGGGGTTGTTGTACTTC. As protein: CASGTQGLLYF.